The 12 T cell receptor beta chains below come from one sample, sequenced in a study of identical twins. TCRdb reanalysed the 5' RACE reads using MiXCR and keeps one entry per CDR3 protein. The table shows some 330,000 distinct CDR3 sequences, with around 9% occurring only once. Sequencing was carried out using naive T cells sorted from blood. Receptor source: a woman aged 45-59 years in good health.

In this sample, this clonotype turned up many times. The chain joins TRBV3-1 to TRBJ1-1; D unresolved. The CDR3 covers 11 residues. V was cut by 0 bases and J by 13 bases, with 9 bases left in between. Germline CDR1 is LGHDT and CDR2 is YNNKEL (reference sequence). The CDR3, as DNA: TGTGCCAGCAGCCAAGAAATGGTTGTTTTCTTT. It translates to CASSQEMVVFF.

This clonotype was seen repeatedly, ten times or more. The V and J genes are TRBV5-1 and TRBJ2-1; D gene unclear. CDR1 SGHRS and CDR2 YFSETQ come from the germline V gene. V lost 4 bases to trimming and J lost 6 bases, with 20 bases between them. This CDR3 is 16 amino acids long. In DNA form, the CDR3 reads TGCGCCAGCAGCGGTACCGGGCCAGGCTCTTCCAATGAGCAGTTCTTC. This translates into CASSGTGPGSSNEQFF.

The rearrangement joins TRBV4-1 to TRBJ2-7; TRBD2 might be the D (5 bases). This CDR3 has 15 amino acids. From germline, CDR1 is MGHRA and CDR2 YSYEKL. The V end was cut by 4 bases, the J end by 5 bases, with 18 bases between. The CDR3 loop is CASSRGQGGGDEQYF. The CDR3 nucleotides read TGCGCCAGCAGCCGAGGGCAAGGAGGAGGCGACGAGCAGTACTTC.

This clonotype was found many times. The CDR3 region is CASSDRQLPNYGYTF. The DNA of the CDR3 is TGTGCCAGCAGCGACCGACAACTGCCTAACTATGGCTACACCTTC. This rearrangement joins TRBV11-3 to TRBJ1-2, with unresolved D. Germline V gene data show CDR1 as SGHNT and CDR2 as YENEEA. There are 15 residues in the CDR3. V lost 5 bases and J 0 bases, leaving 13 bases between the germline ends. The whole variable domain, filled in from reference TRBV11-3 and TRBJ1-2, reads EAGVVQSPRYKIIEKKQPVAFWCNPISGHNTLYWYLQNLGQGPELLIRYENEEAVDDSQLPKDRFSAERLKGVDSTLKIQPAELGDSAVYLCASSDRQLPNYGYTFGSGTRLTVV.

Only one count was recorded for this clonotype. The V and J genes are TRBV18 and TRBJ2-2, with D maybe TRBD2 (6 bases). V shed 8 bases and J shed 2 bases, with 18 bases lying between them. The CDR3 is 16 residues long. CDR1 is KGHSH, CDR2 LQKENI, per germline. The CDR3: CASRTVRRANTGELFF. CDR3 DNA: TGTGCCAGCCGCACGGTCCGGAGGGCTAACACCGGGGAGCTGTTTTTT.

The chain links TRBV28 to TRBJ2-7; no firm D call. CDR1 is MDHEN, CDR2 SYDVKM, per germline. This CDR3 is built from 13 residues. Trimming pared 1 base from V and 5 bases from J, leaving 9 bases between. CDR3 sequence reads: CASSLLGDNEQYF. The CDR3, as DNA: TGTGCCAGCAGTTTATTAGGAGATAACGAGCAGTACTTC.

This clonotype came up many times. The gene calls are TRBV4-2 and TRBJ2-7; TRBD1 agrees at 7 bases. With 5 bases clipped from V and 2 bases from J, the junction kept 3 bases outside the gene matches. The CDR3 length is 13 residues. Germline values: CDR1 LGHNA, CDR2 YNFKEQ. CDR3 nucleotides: TGTGCCAGCAGCTCCGGGACAGCCTACGAGCAGTACGTC. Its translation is CASSSGTAYEQYV.

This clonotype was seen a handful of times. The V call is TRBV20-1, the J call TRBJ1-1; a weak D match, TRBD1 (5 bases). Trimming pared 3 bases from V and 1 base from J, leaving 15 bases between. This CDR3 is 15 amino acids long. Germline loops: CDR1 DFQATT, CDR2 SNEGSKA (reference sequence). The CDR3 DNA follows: TGCAGTGCTAGGTCGGGTGGGGCAGCGAACACTGAAGCTTTCTTT. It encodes CSARSGGAANTEAFF.

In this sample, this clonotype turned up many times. In DNA form, the CDR3 reads TGTGCCAGCAGTTTGCAACCAGGGGGCATGGACATTCAGTACTTC. It is translated as CASSLQPGGMDIQYF. The chain carries TRBV7-8 and TRBJ2-4; 8 positions match TRBD1. Germline V gives CDR1 SGHVS, CDR2 FQNEAQ. The CDR3 loop spans 15 amino acids. V lost 6 bases, J lost 8 bases, and 12 bases stayed unmatched.

The CDR3 DNA follows: TGTGCCACCAGCGGGGGGAACACTGAAGCTTTCTTT. Its translation: CATSGGNTEAFF. V and J are TRBV15 and TRBJ1-1; D is possibly TRBD1 (5 bases). This CDR3 has 12 amino acids. Germline V gene data show CDR1 as LNHNV and CDR2 as YYDKDF (reference sequence). The V gene lost 5 bases and the J gene lost 1 base, with 5 bases spanning the gap.

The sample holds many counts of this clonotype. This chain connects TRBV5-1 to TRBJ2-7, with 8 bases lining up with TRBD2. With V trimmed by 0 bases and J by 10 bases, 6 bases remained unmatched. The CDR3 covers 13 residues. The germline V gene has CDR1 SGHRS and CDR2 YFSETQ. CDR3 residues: CASSLAGRDTQYF. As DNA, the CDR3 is TGCGCCAGCAGCTTGGCCGGGAGGGACACCCAGTACTTC.

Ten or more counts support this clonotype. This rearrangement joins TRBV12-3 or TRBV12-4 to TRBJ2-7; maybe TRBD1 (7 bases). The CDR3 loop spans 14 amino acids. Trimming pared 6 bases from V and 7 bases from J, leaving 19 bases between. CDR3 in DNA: TGTGCCAGCAGCCGACAGGGACTGGGAGTGGAGCAGTACTTC. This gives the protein CASSRQGLGVEQYF.